This T cell receptor (beta chain) appears in the sequencing data of a study of cytomegalovirus exposure and HLA in healthy donors. PCR amplification relied on 60 Vbeta primers (plus 13 Jbeta primers). Sequencing used immunoSEQ multiplex PCR; TCRdb keeps in-frame clones, though not all of them. The sample has roughly 65,000 clones; around 80% are singletons. V was clipped by 4 bases and J by 5 bases, with 14 bases between them. This CDR3 spans 14 amino acids. CDR1 and CDR2 (germline): SGHVS, FNYEAQ. The receptor was derived from a young woman in good health and CMV-seronegative. What was sequenced was PBMCs. The chain has TRBV7-6 and TRBJ2-5, with D maybe TRBD2 (6 bases). The CDR3 bases are TGTGCCAGCAGCTGGGGGACTCGTCGGGAGACCCAGTACTTC. This translates into CASSWGTRRETQYF. Variable domain in full (rest from reference TRBV7-6 and TRBJ2-5): GAGVSQSPRYKVTKRGQDVALRCDPISGHVSLYWYRQALGQGPEFLTYFNYEAQQDKSGLPNDRFSAERPEGSISTLTIQRTEQRDSAMYRCASSWGTRRETQYFGPGTRLLVL.